This passage covers 9 T cell receptor beta chains from one sample sequenced in a study of STAT5B mutations in CD4+ large granular lymphocyte leukemia. The repertoire was sequenced with immunoSEQ multiplex PCR; TCRdb's copy has only in-frame clones and lacks some. This sample has about 40,000 clones, with roughly 84% found just once. What was sequenced was CD4+ T cells from blood buffy coats. The receptor set was obtained from a human donor in good health.

The gene calls are TRBV27 and TRBJ2-3; D not certain. The CDR3 has 17 amino acids. Per germline, CDR1 MNHEY and CDR2 SMNVEV (reference sequence). The V end was cut by 2 bases, the J end by 0 bases, with 15 bases between. The chain's CDR3 is CASSLPVGSPSTDTQYF. In DNA form, the CDR3 reads TGTGCCAGCAGTTTACCCGTTGGCAGTCCTAGCACAGATACGCAGTATTTT.

The chain has TRBV27 and TRBJ1-1; D perhaps matches TRBD1 (5 bases). Germline lookup yields CDR1 MNHEY and CDR2 SMNVEV (reference sequence). Trimming removed 5 bases from V and 4 bases from J, with 23 bases in between. The CDR3 runs to 17 residues. CDR3 protein: CASSLRVARATPTEAFF. The CDR3 region has the DNA TGTGCCAGCAGTCTCAGGGTAGCCCGGGCGACACCCACTGAAGCTTTCTTT.

The chain links TRBV6-1 to TRBJ1-4; D is unresolved. The V end was cut by 6 bases, the J end by 3 bases, with 11 bases between. The CDR3 covers 14 residues. The germline V gene encodes CDR1 MNHNS and CDR2 SASEGT. In DNA form, the CDR3 reads TGTGCCAGCAGAACGGACGGAGCTAATGAAAAACTGTTTTTT. Protein: CASRTDGANEKLFF.

This clone showed up just once. V and J are TRBV5-1 and TRBJ2-5, with D unclear. CDR1 SGHRS and CDR2 YFSETQ come from the germline V gene. Trimming cost V 0 bases and J 7 bases, with 10 bases left between them. The CDR3 is made up of 13 amino acids. CDR3 in amino acids: CASSLEGSGTQYF. The CDR3 nucleotides are TGCGCCAGCAGCTTGGAAGGGTCCGGGACCCAGTACTTC.

This clone has only a few counts. The chain combines TRBV7-3 with TRBJ2-1, with 9 positions matching TRBD2. The CDR3 loop spans 17 amino acids. V shed 5 bases and J 9 bases; nucleotides not matched to a gene: 17. Germline CDR1 reads SGHTA; CDR2 reads FQGTGA. CDR3 nucleotides: TGTGCCAGCAGCCCCGGGGGCGGGGGGGAAGGAAATCGTGAGCAGTTCTTC. The encoded protein is CASSPGGGGEGNREQFF.

The genes are TRBV5-1 and TRBJ1-2; 10 bases fit TRBD1. Germline lookup yields CDR1 SGHRS and CDR2 YFSETQ. V was pared by 1 base and J by 8 bases, with 5 bases of the junction left unmatched. The CDR3 length is 14 residues. The CDR3 coding sequence is TGCGCCAGCAGCTTGTCCGGACAGGGGGAAGGCTACACCTTC. It encodes CASSLSGQGEGYTF. Combining the CDR3 with reference TRBV5-1 and TRBJ1-2 gives the whole variable domain KAGVTQTPRYLIKTRGQQVTLSCSPISGHRSVSWYQQTPGQGLQFLFEYFSETQRNKGNFPGRFSGRQFSNSRSEMNVSTLELGDSALYLCASSLSGQGEGYTFGSGTRLTVV.

The CDR3 loop is CASSVVQVPYGYTF. In nucleotides, the CDR3 is TGTGCCAGCAGCGTAGTTCAGGTACCCTATGGCTACACCTTC. The chain carries TRBV9 and TRBJ1-2; no clear D. Per the germline V gene, CDR1 is SGDLS and CDR2 is YYNGEE. V lost 0 bases to trimming and J lost 4 bases, with 10 bases between them. This CDR3 comprises 14 residues. The full variable domain, its missing parts supplied by reference TRBV9 and TRBJ1-2, is DSGVTQTPKHLITATGQRVTLRCSPRSGDLSVYWYQQSLDQGLQFLIQYYNGEERAKGNILERFSAQQFPDLHSELNLSSLELGDSALYFCASSVVQVPYGYTFGSGTRLTVV.

The chain uses TRBV30 and TRBJ1-1, with 8 bases matching TRBD1. Germline V gene lookup returns CDR1 GTSNPN and CDR2 SVGIG (reference sequence). Trimming at V came to 1 base and at J to 1 base, leaving 8 bases not matched to a gene. The CDR3 totals 16 residues. The CDR3 bases are TGTGCCTGGAGTGATATGACAGGGGTAGGGAACACTGAAGCTTTCTTT. The encoded protein is CAWSDMTGVGNTEAFF.

The chain links TRBV9 to TRBJ2-2, with a possible D match to TRBD1 (6 bases). This CDR3 is built from 17 residues. Germline CDR1 reads SGDLS; CDR2 reads YYNGEE. V dropped 0 bases and J dropped 6 bases, with 18 bases sitting between them. In nucleotides, the CDR3 is TGTGCCAGCAGCGTAGGGTCAGGGGCGAGGCAGGCCGGGGAGCTGTTTTTT. Its translation: CASSVGSGARQAGELFF.